Below are 7 T cell receptor beta chains sequenced from a single sample in a study of T cell responses to AZD1222 COVID-19 vaccine. TCRdb keeps only in-frame clones here, not all; method: immunoSEQ multiplex PCR. The sample lists 95,000 to 100,000 clones, 88% occurring once. The material was peripheral blood, obtained 28 days after the second AZD1222 dose. The source of these receptors is an adult who received the AZD1222 COVID-19 vaccine.

The V gene is TRBV11-2, the J gene TRBJ2-4; TRBD2 agrees at 11 bases. V lost 5 bases and J lost 4; bases outside the gene matches: 16. The germline CDR1 and CDR2 sequences are SGHAT and FQNNGV. This CDR3 has 19 amino acids. The CDR3 is CASSKGTSGSRVGKNIQYF. In DNA, the CDR3 is TGTGCCAGCAGCAAAGGGACTAGCGGTTCTCGGGTGGGGAAAAACATTCAGTACTTC.

The V gene is TRBV6-1, the J gene TRBJ1-5; the D gene is possibly TRBD1 (5 bases). V lost 1 base to trimming and J lost 3 bases, with 7 bases between them. The CDR3 loop spans 14 amino acids. The germline gives CDR1 MNHNS, CDR2 SASEGT. CDR3 loop: CASSEGQYNQPQHF. For the CDR3, the DNA is TGTGCCAGCAGTGAAGGACAGTACAATCAGCCCCAGCATTTT.

The chain links TRBV2 to TRBJ1-2, with a possible D match to TRBD1 (5 bases). V was pared by 4 bases and J by 0 bases, with 12 bases between. The germline gives CDR1 SNHLY, CDR2 FYNNEI. The CDR3 is made up of 15 amino acids. CDR3 DNA sequence: TGTGCCAGCAGTGTCGGGCAGGGCTCTAACTATGGCTACACCTTC. This gives the protein CASSVGQGSNYGYTF. The entire variable domain, with the rest obtained from reference TRBV2 and TRBJ1-2, is as follows: EPEVTQTPSHQVTQMGQEVILRCVPISNHLYFYWYRQILGQKVEFLVSFYNNEISEKSEIFDDQFSVERPDGSNFTLKIRSTKLEDSAMYFCASSVGQGSNYGYTFGSGTRLTVV.

The chain carries TRBV30 and TRBJ2-2; 14 bases are shared with TRBD2. The CDR3 covers 17 residues. V gave up 4 bases and J gave up 4 bases; unmatched junction bases: 8. Germline values: CDR1 GTSNPN, CDR2 SVGIG (reference sequence). As DNA, the CDR3 is TGTGCCTGGATGGGACTAGCGGGAGTCCTTAGCACCGGGGAGCTGTTTTTT. Protein: CAWMGLAGVLSTGELFF.

The chain recombines TRBV28 with TRBJ1-6; 7 nucleotides match TRBD1. The CDR3 totals 15 residues. Germline CDR1 reads MDHEN; CDR2 reads SYDVKM. After removal of 8 bases from V and 0 bases from J, the junction contained 4 bases not matched to a gene. The CDR3 DNA follows: TGTGCCAGCCAGGGGGTCGACTCCTATAATTCACCCCTCCACTTT. It translates to CASQGVDSYNSPLHF.

The chain joins TRBV7-9 to TRBJ1-5, with 7 bases that match TRBD1. The CDR3 is 15 residues long. The V gene's germline CDR1 is SEHNR and CDR2 FQNEAQ (reference sequence). Unmatched junction bases numbered 8, after V lost 5 bases and J lost 4 bases. CDR3 protein: CASSPPGGGNQPQHF. DNA for the CDR3: TGTGCCAGCAGCCCGCCAGGGGGAGGAAATCAGCCCCAGCATTTT.

The chain joins TRBV29-1 to TRBJ2-7, with TRBD2 matching over 10 bases. The CDR3 spans 14 residues. Germline CDR1 reads SQVTM; CDR2 reads ANQGSEA. V shed 4 bases and J 4 bases; nucleotides not matched to a gene: 7. CDR3 sequence (DNA): TGCAGCGTTGTAATAGCGGGAGGAAGGTACGAGCAGTACTTC. This sequence encodes CSVVIAGGRYEQYF.